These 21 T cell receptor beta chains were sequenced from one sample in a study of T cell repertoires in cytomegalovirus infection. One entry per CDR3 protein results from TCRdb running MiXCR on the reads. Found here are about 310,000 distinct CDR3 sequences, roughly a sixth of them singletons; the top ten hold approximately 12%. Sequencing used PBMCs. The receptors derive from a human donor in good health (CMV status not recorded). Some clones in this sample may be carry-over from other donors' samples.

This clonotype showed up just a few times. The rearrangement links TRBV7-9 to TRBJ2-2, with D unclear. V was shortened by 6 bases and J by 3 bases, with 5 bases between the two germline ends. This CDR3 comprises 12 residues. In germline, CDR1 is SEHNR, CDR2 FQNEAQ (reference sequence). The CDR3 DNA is TGTGCCAGCAGTGCGGACACCGGGGAGCTGTTTTTT. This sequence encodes CASSADTGELFF.

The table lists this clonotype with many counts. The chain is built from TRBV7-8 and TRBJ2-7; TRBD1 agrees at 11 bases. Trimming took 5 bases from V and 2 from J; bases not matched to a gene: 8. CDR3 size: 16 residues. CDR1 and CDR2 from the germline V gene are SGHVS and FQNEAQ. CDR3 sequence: CASSQAWGQGAYEQYF. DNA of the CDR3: TGTGCCAGCAGCCAGGCCTGGGGACAGGGGGCCTACGAGCAGTACTTC.

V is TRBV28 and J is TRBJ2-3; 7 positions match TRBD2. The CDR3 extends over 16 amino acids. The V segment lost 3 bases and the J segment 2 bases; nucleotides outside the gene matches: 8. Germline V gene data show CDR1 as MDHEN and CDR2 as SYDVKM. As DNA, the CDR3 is TGTGCCAGCAGTTTTTTTTGGCGGGGGACCACAGATACGCAGTATTTT. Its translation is CASSFFWRGTTDTQYF.

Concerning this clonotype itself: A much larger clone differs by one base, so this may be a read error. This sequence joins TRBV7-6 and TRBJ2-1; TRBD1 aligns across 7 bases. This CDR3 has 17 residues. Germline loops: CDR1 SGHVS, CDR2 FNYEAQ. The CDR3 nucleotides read TGTACCAGCAGCTTAGCGCTTATGAGACAGGGTCACAATGAGCAGTTCTTC. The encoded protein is CTSSLALMRQGHNEQFF.

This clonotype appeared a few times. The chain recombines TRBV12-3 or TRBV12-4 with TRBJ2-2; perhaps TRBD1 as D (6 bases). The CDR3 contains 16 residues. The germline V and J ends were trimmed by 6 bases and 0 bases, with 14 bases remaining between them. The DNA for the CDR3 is TGTGCCAGCAGCATCGGGGACACAGCGAACACCGGGGAGCTGTTTTTT. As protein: CASSIGDTANTGELFF.

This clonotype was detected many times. CDR3 DNA sequence: TGTGCCAGCAGCTTAAGGTTGGATACGCAGTATTTT. Its protein is CASSLRLDTQYF. This sequence joins TRBV7-2 and TRBJ2-3; D is unresolved. Germline CDR1 is SGHTA and CDR2 is FQGNSA. Trimming pared 2 bases from V and 6 bases from J, leaving 6 bases between. CDR3 size: 12 residues.

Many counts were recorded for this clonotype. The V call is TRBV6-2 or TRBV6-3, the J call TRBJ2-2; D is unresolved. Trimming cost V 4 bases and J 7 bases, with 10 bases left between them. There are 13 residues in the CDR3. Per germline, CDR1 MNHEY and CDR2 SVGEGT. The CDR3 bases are TGTGCCAGCAGTTCCCCTAGTTACGGGGAGCTGTTTTTT. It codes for CASSSPSYGELFF.

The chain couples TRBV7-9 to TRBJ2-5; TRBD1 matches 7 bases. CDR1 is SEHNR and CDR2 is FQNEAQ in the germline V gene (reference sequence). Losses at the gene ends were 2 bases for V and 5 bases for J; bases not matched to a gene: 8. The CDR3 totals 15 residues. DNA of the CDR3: TGTGCCAGCAGCTTATGGGGGACAGTGAAGGAGACCCAGTACTTC. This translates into CASSLWGTVKETQYF.

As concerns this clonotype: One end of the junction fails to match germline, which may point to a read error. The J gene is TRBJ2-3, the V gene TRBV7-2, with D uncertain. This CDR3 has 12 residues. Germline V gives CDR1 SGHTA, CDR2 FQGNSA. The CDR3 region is CAISLGGDTQYF. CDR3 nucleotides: TGTGCCATCAGCCTGGGTGGAGATACGCAGTATTTT.

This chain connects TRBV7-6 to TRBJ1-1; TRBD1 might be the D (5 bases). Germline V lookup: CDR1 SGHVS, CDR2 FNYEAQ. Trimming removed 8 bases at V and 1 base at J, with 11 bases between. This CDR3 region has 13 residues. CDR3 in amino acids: CASEGTENTEAFF. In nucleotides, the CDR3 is TGTGCCAGCGAGGGGACCGAGAACACTGAAGCTTTCTTT.

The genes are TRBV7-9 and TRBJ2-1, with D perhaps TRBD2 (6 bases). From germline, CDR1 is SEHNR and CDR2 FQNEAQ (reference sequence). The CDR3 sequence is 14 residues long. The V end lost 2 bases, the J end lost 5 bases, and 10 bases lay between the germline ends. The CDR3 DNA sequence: TGTGCCAGCAGCTTACTCTCGGGGGACAATGAGCAGTTCTTC. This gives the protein CASSLLSGDNEQFF.

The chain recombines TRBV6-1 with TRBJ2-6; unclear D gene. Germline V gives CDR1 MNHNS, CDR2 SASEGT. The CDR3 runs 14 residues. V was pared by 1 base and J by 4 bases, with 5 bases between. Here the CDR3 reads CASSEGAGANVLTF. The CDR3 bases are TGTGCCAGCAGTGAAGGTGCAGGGGCCAACGTCCTGACTTTC.

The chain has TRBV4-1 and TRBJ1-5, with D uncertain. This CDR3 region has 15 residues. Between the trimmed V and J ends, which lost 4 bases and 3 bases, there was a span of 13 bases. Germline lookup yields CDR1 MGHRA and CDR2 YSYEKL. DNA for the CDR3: TGCGCCAGCAGCCCGGAGGGCAGCTTCAATCAGCCCCAGCATTTT. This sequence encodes CASSPEGSFNQPQHF.

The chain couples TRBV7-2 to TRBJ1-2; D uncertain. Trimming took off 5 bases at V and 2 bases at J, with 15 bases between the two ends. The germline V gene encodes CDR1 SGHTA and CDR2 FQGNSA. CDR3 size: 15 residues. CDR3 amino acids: CASSALRTPNYGYTF. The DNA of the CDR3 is TGTGCCAGCAGCGCACTCAGGACGCCGAACTATGGCTACACCTTC.

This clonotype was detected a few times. CDR3 nucleotides: TGTGCCAGCACTCACGGGAACTACTATGGCTACACCTTC. Amino acids: CASTHGNYYGYTF. J is TRBJ1-2 and V is TRBV12-3 or TRBV12-4; D is unresolved. The CDR3 is 13 residues long. Trimming removed 7 bases at V and 3 bases at J, with 12 bases between.

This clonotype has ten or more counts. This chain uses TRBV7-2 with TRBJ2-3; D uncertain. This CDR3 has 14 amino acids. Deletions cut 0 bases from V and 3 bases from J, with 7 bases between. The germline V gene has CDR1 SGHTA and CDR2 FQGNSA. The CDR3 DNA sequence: TGTGCCAGCAGCTTAGCGAGACTTACAGATACGCAGTATTTT. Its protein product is CASSLARLTDTQYF.

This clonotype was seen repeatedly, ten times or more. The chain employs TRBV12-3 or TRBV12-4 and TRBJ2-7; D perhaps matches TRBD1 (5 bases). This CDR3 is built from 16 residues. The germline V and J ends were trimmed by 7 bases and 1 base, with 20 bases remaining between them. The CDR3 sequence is CASNRGQGSPSYEQYF. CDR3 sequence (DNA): TGTGCCAGCAACCGCGGCCAGGGATCCCCTTCCTACGAGCAGTACTTC.

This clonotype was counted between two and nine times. The CDR3 loop reads CSARGGAGGTQETQYF. CDR3 DNA sequence: TGCAGTGCTAGAGGTGGGGCAGGGGGGACGCAAGAGACCCAGTACTTC. The chain joins TRBV20-1 to TRBJ2-5; D may be TRBD1 (7 bases). From germline, CDR1 is DFQATT and CDR2 SNEGSKA (reference sequence). Deletions cut 1 base from V and 2 bases from J, with 17 bases between. The CDR3 is made up of 16 amino acids.

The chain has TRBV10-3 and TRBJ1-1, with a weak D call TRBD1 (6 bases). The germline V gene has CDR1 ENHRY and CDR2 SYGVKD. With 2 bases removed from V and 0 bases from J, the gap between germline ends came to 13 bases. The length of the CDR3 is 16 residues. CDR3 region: CAISERPGDLNTEAFF. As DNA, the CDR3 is TGTGCCATCAGTGAGAGGCCAGGGGACCTGAACACTGAAGCTTTCTTT.

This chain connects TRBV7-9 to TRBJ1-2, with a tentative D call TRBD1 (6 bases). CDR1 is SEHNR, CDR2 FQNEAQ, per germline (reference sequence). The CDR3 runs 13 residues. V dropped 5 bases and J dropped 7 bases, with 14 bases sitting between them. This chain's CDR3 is CASSEQGPSGYTF. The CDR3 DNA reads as TGTGCCAGCAGCGAACAGGGCCCTAGTGGCTACACCTTC.

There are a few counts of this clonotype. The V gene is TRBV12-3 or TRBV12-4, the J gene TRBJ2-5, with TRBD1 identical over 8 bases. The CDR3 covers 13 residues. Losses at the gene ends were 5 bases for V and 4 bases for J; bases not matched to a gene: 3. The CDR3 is CASSRTGSETQYF. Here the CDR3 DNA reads TGTGCCAGCAGTCGGACAGGGTCAGAGACCCAGTACTTC.